The clone carrying this TCR beta chain was detected many times. The germline CDR1 and CDR2 sequences are SGHRS and YFSETQ. The CDR3 runs 14 residues. V trimming: 2 bases; J trimming: 8 bases; junction bases outside the gene matches: 4. This entry is derived from a study of T cells after yellow fever vaccination. TCRdb itself ran the 5' RACE reads through MiXCR, one entry per CDR3 protein. The sample lists 60,000 to 95,000 distinct CDR3 sequences; around 7.1% were seen once. This sequence joins TRBV5-1 and TRBJ2-1; 10 bases map to TRBD1. This TCR derives from a man between 18 and 35 years old who received the YFV17D yellow fever vaccine. Specimen: CD8+ T cells sorted from PBMCs, collected approximately 11 days after the first yellow fever vaccination. CDR3 region: CASSFGQGEDEQFF. CDR3 sequence (DNA): TGCGCCAGCAGCTTCGGACAGGGGGAGGATGAGCAGTTCTTC.